This TCR beta chain was profiled in a study of blood T cell repertoires in COVID-19. In this sample, this clone turned up once. The germline V gene encodes CDR1 SGHAT and CDR2 FQNNGV. The CDR3 length is 15 residues. Trimming cost V 1 base and J 2 bases, with 9 bases left between them. TCRdb's copy holds only in-frame clones and misses some; the assay was immunoSEQ multiplex PCR. In the table there are fewer than 250,000 clones, approximately 86% of which are singletons. The receptor was derived from a woman aged 40 to 55 with acute COVID-19. This chain connects TRBV11-2 to TRBJ2-4, with D perhaps matching TRBD2 (5 bases). Sequenced sample: PBMCs or T cells enriched from blood (not recorded which). The CDR3 DNA follows: TGTGCCAGCAGCTTAGGTTCGGACTCCAAAAACATTCAGTACTTC. Translating it yields CASSLGSDSKNIQYF.